This T cell receptor (beta chain) comes out of a study of blood T cell repertoires in COVID-19. Only in-frame clones appear in the TCRdb table, and some are missing; sequencing was by immunoSEQ multiplex PCR. The sample lists some 230,000 clones, approximately 83% occurring once. The CDR3 runs to 14 residues. The chain links TRBV21-1 to TRBJ1-2; no DNA check was done on the table's D call, TRBD1. TRBV21-1 is a pseudogene. The origin of this receptor is a woman aged 40 to 49 with acute COVID-19. The sample consisted of PBMCs or T cells enriched from blood (not recorded which). The CDR3 protein is CASSKYHRGDGYTF. In DNA, the CDR3 is TGTGCCAGCAGCAAATATCACAGGGGAGACGGCTACACCTTC.